This T cell receptor beta chain was profiled in a study of cytomegalovirus exposure and HLA in healthy donors. Study findings and constraints: The study listed 164 cytomegalovirus-associated TCR beta chains. Published work reported that the classifier diagnosed cytomegalovirus status with high specificity and sensitivity. 87-base-pair reads could not separate some V segments, including TRBV6-2 and TRBV6-3. Later analysis revealed greater clonal expansion in HLA-associated TCR beta chains than in equally common others.

In germline, CDR1 is SGHRS, CDR2 YFSETQ. The CDR3 is 15 residues long. J was trimmed by 4 bases and V by 3 bases; bases with no gene match: 8. PCR employed 60 Vbeta and 13 Jbeta primers. The protocol was immunoSEQ multiplex PCR, while the TCRdb copy is restricted to in-frame clones and leaves out a portion. The sample holds around 150,000 clones, approximately 80% seen once. About this clone itself: Its antigen is unknown.

Material for sequencing was PBMCs. The sequence was collected from a woman between 18 and 29 years old in good health and CMV-seronegative. The chain is built from TRBV5-1 and TRBJ2-5, with 8 positions matching TRBD2. CDR3 bases: TGCGCCAGCAGCTCAAGGACTAGCCGTGGAGAGACCCAGTACTTC. As protein: CASSSRTSRGETQYF.